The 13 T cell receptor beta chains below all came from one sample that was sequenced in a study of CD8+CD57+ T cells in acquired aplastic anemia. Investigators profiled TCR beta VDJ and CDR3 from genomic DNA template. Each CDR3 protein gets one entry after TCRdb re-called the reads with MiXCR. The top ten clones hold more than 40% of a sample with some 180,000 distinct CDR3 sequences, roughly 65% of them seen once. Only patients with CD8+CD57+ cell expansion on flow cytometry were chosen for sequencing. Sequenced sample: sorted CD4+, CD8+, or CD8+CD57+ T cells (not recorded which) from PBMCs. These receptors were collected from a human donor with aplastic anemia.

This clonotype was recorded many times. CDR3 nucleotide sequence: TGTGCCAGCAGCTCCGGACTAGCGGGGGGCGCGACCGGGGAGCTGTTTTTT. Its protein product is CASSSGLAGGATGELFF. V usage is TRBV5-8 and J usage is TRBJ2-2, with TRBD2 matching 14 bases. The junction had 6 bases not matched to a gene; V was cut back by 3 bases and J by 5 bases. CDR3 length: 17 amino acids. In germline, CDR1 is SGHTS, CDR2 YDEGEE.

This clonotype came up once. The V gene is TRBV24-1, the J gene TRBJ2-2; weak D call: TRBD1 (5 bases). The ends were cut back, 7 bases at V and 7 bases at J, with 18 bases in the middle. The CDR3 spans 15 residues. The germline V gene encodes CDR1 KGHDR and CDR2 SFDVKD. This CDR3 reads CATSTPDNYHGELFF. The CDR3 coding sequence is TGTGCCACCAGCACGCCGGACAACTACCACGGGGAGCTGTTTTTT.

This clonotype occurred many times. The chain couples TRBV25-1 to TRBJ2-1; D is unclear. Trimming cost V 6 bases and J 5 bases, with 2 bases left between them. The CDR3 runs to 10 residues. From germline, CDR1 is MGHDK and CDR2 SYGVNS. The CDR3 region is CASSDNEQFF. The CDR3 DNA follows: TGTGCCAGCAGCGACAATGAGCAGTTCTTC.

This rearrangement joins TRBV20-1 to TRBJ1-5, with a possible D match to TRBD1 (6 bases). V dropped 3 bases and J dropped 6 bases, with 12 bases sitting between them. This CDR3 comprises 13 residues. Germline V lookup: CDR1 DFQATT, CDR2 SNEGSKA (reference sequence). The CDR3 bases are TGCAGTGCTAGCAGGGGAATGGTTCAGCCCCAGCATTTT. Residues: CSASRGMVQPQHF.

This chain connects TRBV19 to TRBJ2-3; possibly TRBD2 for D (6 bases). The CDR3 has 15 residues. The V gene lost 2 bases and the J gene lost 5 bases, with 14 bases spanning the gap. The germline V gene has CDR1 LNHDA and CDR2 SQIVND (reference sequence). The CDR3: CASSIRDGLRDTQYF. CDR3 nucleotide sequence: TGTGCCAGTAGTATACGAGACGGACTAAGAGATACGCAGTATTTT.

The chain's CDR3 is CASSLDPPGQGAHLNYGYTF. CDR3 DNA sequence: TGTGCCAGCAGCTTAGATCCCCCGGGACAGGGGGCCCACCTTAACTATGGCTACACCTTC. J is TRBJ1-2 and V is TRBV11-3; the match to TRBD1 covers 12 bases. Losses at the gene ends were 0 bases for V and 1 base for J; bases not matched to a gene: 12. This CDR3 comprises 20 residues. Germline V gives CDR1 SGHNT, CDR2 YENEEA. Combining the CDR3 with reference TRBV11-3 and TRBJ1-2 gives the whole variable domain EAGVVQSPRYKIIEKKQPVAFWCNPISGHNTLYWYLQNLGQGPELLIRYENEEAVDDSQLPKDRFSAERLKGVDSTLKIQPAELGDSAVYLCASSLDPPGQGAHLNYGYTFGSGTRLTVV.

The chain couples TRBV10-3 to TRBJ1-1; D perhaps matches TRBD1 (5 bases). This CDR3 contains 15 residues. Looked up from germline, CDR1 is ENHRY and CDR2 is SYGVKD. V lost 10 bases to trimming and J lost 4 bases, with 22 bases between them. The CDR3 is CASRERFEGRTEAFF. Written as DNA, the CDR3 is TGTGCCAGCAGGGAGCGATTCGAAGGCCGCACTGAAGCTTTCTTT.

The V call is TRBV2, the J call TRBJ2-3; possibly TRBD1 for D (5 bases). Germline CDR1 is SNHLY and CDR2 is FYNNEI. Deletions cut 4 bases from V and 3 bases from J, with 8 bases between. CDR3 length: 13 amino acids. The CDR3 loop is CASSAGWTDTQYF. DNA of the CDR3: TGTGCCAGCAGTGCAGGGTGGACAGATACGCAGTATTTT. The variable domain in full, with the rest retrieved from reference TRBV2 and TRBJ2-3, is EPEVTQTPSHQVTQMGQEVILRCVPISNHLYFYWYRQILGQKVEFLVSFYNNEISEKSEIFDDQFSVERPDGSNFTLKIRSTKLEDSAMYFCASSAGWTDTQYFGPGTRLTVL.

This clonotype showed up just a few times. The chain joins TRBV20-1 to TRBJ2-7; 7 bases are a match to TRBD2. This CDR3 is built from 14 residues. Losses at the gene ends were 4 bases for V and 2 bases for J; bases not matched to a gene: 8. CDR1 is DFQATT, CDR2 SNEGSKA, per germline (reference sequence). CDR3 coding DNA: TGCAGTGCTATACGGGGCAGCGGGACCTACGAGCAGTACTTC. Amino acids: CSAIRGSGTYEQYF.

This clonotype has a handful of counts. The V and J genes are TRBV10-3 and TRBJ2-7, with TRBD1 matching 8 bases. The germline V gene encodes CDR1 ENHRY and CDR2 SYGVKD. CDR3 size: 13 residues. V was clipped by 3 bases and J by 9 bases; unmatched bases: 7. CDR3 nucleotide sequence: TGTGCCATCAGTGATCGGCAGGGGGCCAGGCAGTACTTC. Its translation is CAISDRQGARQYF.

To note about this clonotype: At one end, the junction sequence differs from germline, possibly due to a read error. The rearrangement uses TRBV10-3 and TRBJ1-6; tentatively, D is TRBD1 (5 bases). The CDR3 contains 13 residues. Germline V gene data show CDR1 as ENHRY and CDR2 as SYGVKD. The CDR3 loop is CAISESMRGLTVF. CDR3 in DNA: TGTGCCATCAGTGAGTCTATGAGGGGACTCACAGTGTTT.

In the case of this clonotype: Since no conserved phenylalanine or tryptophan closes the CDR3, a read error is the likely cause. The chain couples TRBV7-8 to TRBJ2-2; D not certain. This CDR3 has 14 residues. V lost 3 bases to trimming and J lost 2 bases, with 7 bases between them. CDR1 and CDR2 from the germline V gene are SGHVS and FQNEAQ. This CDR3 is CASSFGLNTGELFL. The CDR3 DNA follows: TGTGCCAGCAGCTTCGGGCTAAACACCGGGGAGCTGTTTCTT.

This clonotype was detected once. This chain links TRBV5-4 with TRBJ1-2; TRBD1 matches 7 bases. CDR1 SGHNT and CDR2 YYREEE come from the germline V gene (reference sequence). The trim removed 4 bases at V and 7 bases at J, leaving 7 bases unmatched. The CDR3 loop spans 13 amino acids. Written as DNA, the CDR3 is TGTGCCAGCAGCCCGCGGACAGGCAGTGGCTACACCTTC. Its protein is CASSPRTGSGYTF.